This T cell receptor (beta chain) is from a study of T-cell memory formation after mild COVID-19. TCRdb recomputed calls from the 5' RACE reads with MiXCR, one row per CDR3 protein. The profile shows 85,000 to 130,000 distinct CDR3 sequences, around 10% of them singletons. The V and J ends lost 2 bases and 5 bases respectively, with 10 bases between them. This CDR3 comprises 14 residues. Germline values: CDR1 MNHEY, CDR2 SVGAGI. The chain recombines TRBV6-5 with TRBJ2-1; TRBD1 is a possible D gene (5 bases). The sequencing input was PBMCs or a T cell subset sorted from them (not recorded which). This clonotype originated in a man between 18 and 35 years old who had mild COVID-19 (a few samples of this study predate the infection). Cell type and time point are not known. The CDR3 here is CASSYKQAHNEQFF. The CDR3 bases are TGTGCCAGCAGTTACAAACAGGCCCACAATGAGCAGTTCTTC.